A single sample gave rise to the 13 T cell receptor beta chains below, sequenced in a study of blood T cells in healthy people across ages. A sample-barcoded 5' primer and a J-beta primer mix were used in a second PCR of roughly 6 to 11 cycles. TCRdb called the 5' RACE reads again in MiXCR, with one record for every CDR3 protein. Of about 1.1 million distinct CDR3 sequences listed, less than 45% are singletons. Sequenced: blood. The receptors were gathered from a young man in good health.

DNA of the CDR3: TGTGCCAGCATCCCGCCGGCGCTAGTGGACAGTGAGCAGTTCTTC. This translates into CASIPPALVDSEQFF. V is TRBV7-9 and J is TRBJ2-1, with D possibly TRBD1 on 6 matching bases. The CDR3 totals 15 residues. Germline assignment: CDR1 SEHNR and CDR2 FQNEAQ (reference sequence). V gave up 7 bases and J gave up 9 bases, with 22 bases separating them. Supplemented by reference TRBV7-9 and TRBJ2-1, the full variable domain reads DTGVSQNPRHKITKRGQNVTFRCDPISEHNRLYWYRQTLGQGPEFLTYFQNEAQLEKSRLLSDRFSAERPKGSFSTLEIQRTEQGDSAMYLCASIPPALVDSEQFFGPGTRLTVL.

The genes are TRBV6-2 or TRBV6-3 and TRBJ2-7, with TRBD2 identical over 10 bases. The J call may be wrong; the DNA end is better matched by TRBJ2-5. The CDR3 runs 16 residues. Germline CDR1 reads MNHEY; CDR2 reads SVGEGT. The CDR3 nucleotides read TGTGCCAGCAGTTCCCAGCGGGGGGGATCGAGAGAGACCCAGTACTTC. It yields the protein CASSSQRGGSRETQYF.

V and J are TRBV20-1 and TRBJ1-2, with TRBD1 matching 7 bases. The CDR3 extends over 12 amino acids. With 7 bases clipped from V and 6 bases from J, the junction kept 8 bases outside the gene matches. Germline-derived CDR1 and CDR2 are DFQATT and SNEGSKA (reference sequence). The CDR3 nucleotides are TGCAGTGTAGGTCAGGGGGGACATGGCTACACCTTC. This encodes CSVGQGGHGYTF.

V gene TRBV7-9 combines with J gene TRBJ2-5; D uncertain. This CDR3 region has 12 residues. From germline, CDR1 is SEHNR and CDR2 FQNEAQ (reference sequence). Trimming took 5 bases from V and 3 from J, leaving 7 bases between them. Here the CDR3 DNA reads TGTGCCAGCAGCCCTCTCAAAGAGACCCAGTACTTC. Translating gives CASSPLKETQYF.

The chain employs TRBV18 and TRBJ2-3, with D possibly matching TRBD2 (5 bases). Germline loops: CDR1 KGHSH, CDR2 LQKENI. CDR3 length equals 17 residues. Trimming removed 1 base from V and 0 bases from J, with 14 bases in between. The CDR3 DNA reads TGTGCCAGCTCACCACTTATCAGACGGGAAAGCACAGATACGCAGTATTTT. Protein: CASSPLIRRESTDTQYF. The complete variable domain, with remaining parts taken from reference TRBV18 and TRBJ2-3, reads NAGVMQNPRHLVRRRGQEARLRCSPMKGHSHVYWYRQLPEEGLKFMVYLQKENIIDESGMPKERFSAEFPKEGPSILRIQQVVRGDSAAYFCASSPLIRRESTDTQYFGPGTRLTVL.

This clonotype was counted a few times. A much larger clone lies a single base off, so this may be a read error. This chain connects TRBV6-2 or TRBV6-3 to TRBJ2-1; 9 nucleotides agree with TRBD2. Germline lookup yields CDR1 MNHEY and CDR2 SVGEGT. J was trimmed by 4 bases and V by 7 bases; bases with no gene match: 8. CDR3 size: 15 residues. CDR3 bases: TGTGCCAGCACCGGACGGCGGGGGGGATACAATGAGCAGTTCTTC. Translating it yields CASTGRRGGYNEQFF.

There are a few counts of this clonotype. The chain combines TRBV10-3 with TRBJ1-2; the match to TRBD1 covers 7 bases. There are 13 residues in the CDR3. V shed 2 bases, J shed 4 bases, and the junction held 1 base outside the gene matches. Germline V gives CDR1 ENHRY, CDR2 SYGVKD. The DNA of the CDR3 is TGTGCCATCAGTGAGGGGGACAGCTATGGCTACACCTTC. Translation: CAISEGDSYGYTF.

This clonotype showed up just a few times. The rearrangement uses TRBV12-5 and TRBJ2-3; TRBD2 matches 11 bases. Germline lookup yields CDR1 LGHNT and CDR2 FRNRAP. The V segment lost 6 bases and the J segment 5 bases; nucleotides outside the gene matches: 10. The length of the CDR3 is 16 residues. CDR3 residues: CASGRKLAGDGDTQYF. The CDR3 region has the DNA TGTGCTAGTGGCCGAAAACTAGCGGGGGATGGAGATACGCAGTATTTT.

This clonotype has a handful of counts. The rearrangement uses TRBV7-2 and TRBJ1-5; D is possibly TRBD1 (6 bases). Germline CDR1 reads SGHTA; CDR2 reads FQGNSA. The CDR3 spans 19 residues. V dropped 0 bases and J dropped 0 bases, with 18 bases sitting between them. The chain's CDR3 is CASSLARGLQGYSNQPQHF. CDR3 in DNA: TGTGCCAGCAGCTTAGCTAGAGGTCTTCAGGGGTATAGCAATCAGCCCCAGCATTTT.

In its sample, this clonotype was seen a few times. This sequence joins TRBV6-2 or TRBV6-3 and TRBJ1-2, with D maybe TRBD1 (6 bases). V lost 6 bases, J lost 8 bases, and 19 bases lay in between. The germline CDR1 and CDR2 sequences are MNHEY and SVGEGT. The CDR3 has 14 residues. CDR3 coding DNA: TGTGCCAGCAGAACTCGGGGGCGCTTAGGCGGCTACACCTTC. Its protein is CASRTRGRLGGYTF.

The rearrangement uses TRBV5-1 and TRBJ2-1; D is possibly TRBD1 or TRBD2 (5 bases each). Per the germline V gene, CDR1 is SGHRS and CDR2 is YFSETQ. V was trimmed by 5 bases and J by 7 bases, leaving 10 bases between them. This CDR3 region has 12 residues. In DNA, the CDR3 is TGCGCCAGCAGTTGGGACGGGAATGAGCAGTTCTTC. Its translation: CASSWDGNEQFF.

This clonotype was found a few times. The gene calls are TRBV24-1 and TRBJ2-3, with a tentative D call TRBD1 (6 bases). V lost 3 bases, J lost 6 bases, and 18 bases lay in between. The germline gives CDR1 KGHDR, CDR2 SFDVKD. This CDR3 has 16 residues. The CDR3 DNA follows: TGTGCCACCAGTGATGCACGAGGGGGTTCTGTGGATACGCAGTATTTT. Translating it yields CATSDARGGSVDTQYF.

This clonotype has a handful of counts. The chain joins TRBV19 to TRBJ2-2; D possibly uses TRBD1 or TRBD2 (5 bases each). Germline values: CDR1 LNHDA, CDR2 SQIVND (reference sequence). With 7 bases removed from V and 6 bases from J, the gap between germline ends came to 15 bases. The CDR3 covers 14 residues. The CDR3 bases are TGTGCCAGTACCCCAGCAGGGACGGCCGGGGAGCTGTTTTTT. Its translation is CASTPAGTAGELFF.